These 2 T cell receptor beta chains were sequenced from one sample in a study of T cells in localized non-small cell lung cancer. Clones were sequenced by immunoSEQ multiplex PCR, and TCRdb holds only the in-frame ones, with some missing. The sample carries some 22,000 clones, roughly 90% recorded once. Sequenced here: peripheral blood, sampled before any cancer treatment. The origin of the receptors is a male donor at least 60 years old with stage I squamous cell lung carcinoma.

This rearrangement joins TRBV5-1 to TRBJ2-2; D uncertain. This CDR3 is 13 amino acids long. Germline assignment: CDR1 SGHRS and CDR2 YFSETQ. Trimming removed 2 bases at V and 6 bases at J, with 8 bases between. Written as DNA, the CDR3 is TGCGCCAGCAGCTTAAGTGAAGCCGGGGAGCTGTTTTTT. Amino acids: CASSLSEAGELFF.

This chain connects TRBV5-4 to TRBJ2-3; D unresolved. V lost 0 bases to trimming and J lost 0 bases, with 11 bases between them. This CDR3 region has 16 residues. The germline V gene encodes CDR1 SGHNT and CDR2 YYREEE (reference sequence). The CDR3 is CASSLGGLASTDTQYF. CDR3 DNA: TGTGCCAGCAGCTTGGGGGGTCTCGCCAGCACAGATACGCAGTATTTT. Full variable domain (outside the CDR3, taken from reference TRBV5-4 and TRBJ2-3): ETGVTQSPTHLIKTRGQQVTLRCSSQSGHNTVSWYQQALGQGPQFIFQYYREEENGRGNFPPRFSGLQFPNYSSELNVNALELDDSALYLCASSLGGLASTDTQYFGPGTRLTVL.